The sequence of this TCR beta chain was determined in a study of T cells in Graves' hyperthyroidism and ophthalmopathy. Newly diagnosed hyperthyroidism patients aged 18 to 65 years had disease lasting under 2 months. Diagnosis rested on symptoms, serum thyroxine and TRAb, thyroid ultrasound, and orbital computed tomography. The CDR3 is 13 amino acids. Germline V gives CDR1 KGHSH, CDR2 LQKENI. The V gene lost 5 bases and the J gene lost 7 bases, with 9 bases spanning the gap. Amplified TCR beta CDR3 regions derived from RNA transcripts. First-round RT-PCR with HTBI primers amplified the TCR CDR3 region. Using its own MiXCR run on the multiplex PCR reads, TCRdb lists one record per CDR3 protein. Of approximately 480,000 distinct CDR3 sequences listed, less than 25% are singletons. This clonotype was detected a few times. Its antigen is as yet unknown. Study results and caveats: Blood shared most expanded thyroid clonotypes above 0.001.

The clonotype originates from a young man with Graves' hyperthyroidism. Source material: blood. The rearrangement uses TRBV18 and TRBJ1-6; no clear D gene. Here the CDR3 reads CASSERLNSPLHF. DNA of the CDR3: TGTGCCAGCTCAGAACGGCTCAATTCACCCCTCCACTTT.